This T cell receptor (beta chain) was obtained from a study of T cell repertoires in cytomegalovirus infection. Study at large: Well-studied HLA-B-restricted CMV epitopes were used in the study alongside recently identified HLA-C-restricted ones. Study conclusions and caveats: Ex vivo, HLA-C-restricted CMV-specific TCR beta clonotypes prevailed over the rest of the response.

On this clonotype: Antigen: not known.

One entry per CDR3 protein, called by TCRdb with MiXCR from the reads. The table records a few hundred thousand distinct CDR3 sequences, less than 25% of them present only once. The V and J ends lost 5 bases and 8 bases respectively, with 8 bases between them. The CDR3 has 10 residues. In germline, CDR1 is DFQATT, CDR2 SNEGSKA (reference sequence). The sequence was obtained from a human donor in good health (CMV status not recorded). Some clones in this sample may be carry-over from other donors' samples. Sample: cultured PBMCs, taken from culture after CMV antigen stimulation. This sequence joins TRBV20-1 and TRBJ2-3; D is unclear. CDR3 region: CSAESVTQYF. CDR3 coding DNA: TGCAGTGCTGAATCCGTTACGCAGTATTTT.